This T cell receptor (beta chain) was retrieved from a study of prognosis after radiotherapy for stage I lung cancer. Study findings and constraints: Gene usage, both TRBV and TRBJ, reportedly differed between patients with metastases and patients without them.

The CDR3 runs 12 residues. V shed 0 bases and J shed 2 bases, with 2 bases lying between them. In germline, CDR1 is SGHRS, CDR2 YFSETQ. Researchers used two-round multiplex PCR to amplify TCR beta CDR3 starting from genomic DNA. The use of primers specific to each TRBV and TRBJ gene characterized first-round PCR. TCRdb passed the multiplex PCR reads through MiXCR, listing each CDR3 protein once. The sample consists of almost 40,000 distinct CDR3 sequences, roughly a quarter of them appearing once. This clonotype was counted at least ten times. Its antigen remains unidentified. The specimen was PBMCs, collected before or after stereotactic body radiation therapy (not recorded which). This clonotype was sampled from a donor over 45 with non-small cell lung cancer. The chain couples TRBV5-1 to TRBJ1-2; D is unclear. The CDR3 loop reads CASSLANYGYTF. CDR3 nucleotide sequence: TGCGCCAGCAGCTTGGCCAACTATGGCTACACCTTC.